Described below is a single T cell receptor (beta chain) sequence and its context. The source of the sample is a study of blood T cell repertoires in COVID-19. About the research overall: Spain, Italy and the United States supplied samples that represented acute and convalescent COVID-19. Nucleic acid was either cDNA or gDNA, and it came from T cells, B-cell-depleted T cells, or PBMCs.

There are 14 residues in the CDR3. The germline gives CDR1 SGDLS, CDR2 YYNGEE. V was shortened by 3 bases and J by 5 bases, with 12 bases between the two germline ends. Authors' processing steps: Scientists estimated how many nucleated cells there were by amplifying reference gene primers. Assay: immunoSEQ multiplex PCR; the TCRdb copy retains only in-frame clones and omits some. The V and J calls and clone size were taken over from that table, and D and trimming were inferred from the DNA. The sample yields 250,000 to 300,000 clones, approximately 83% seen once. This rearrangement joins TRBV9 to TRBJ2-1, with D possibly matching TRBD2 (5 bases). The receptor was derived from a woman between 65 and 79 years old with acute or convalescent COVID-19. Sequenced input: peripheral blood. CDR3 region: CASSGWTSDNEQFF. Here the CDR3 DNA reads TGTGCCAGCAGCGGCTGGACTTCCGACAATGAGCAGTTCTTC.